The 32 T cell receptor beta chains given below trace back to one sample, sequenced in a study of early T cells in non-severe SARS-CoV-2 infection. TCRdb ran MiXCR on the 5' RACE reads and lists one entry per CDR3 protein. Of about 48,000 distinct CDR3 sequences in the sample, about 13% were seen once. Sequencing was carried out using whole blood. These receptors were obtained from an adult who was a healthcare worker with PCR-confirmed SARS-CoV-2 infection or an uninfected control (not recorded which).

This clonotype was recorded many times. The gene calls are TRBV28 and TRBJ1-1; 8 positions agree with TRBD1. The junction had 10 bases not matched to a gene; V was cut back by 4 bases and J by 3 bases. The V gene's germline CDR1 is MDHEN and CDR2 SYDVKM. The CDR3 is made up of 16 amino acids. For the CDR3, the DNA is TGTGCCAGCAGTTCCAGCTCAGGGGGCGCGGACACTGAAGCTTTCTTT. Protein: CASSSSSGGADTEAFF.

Many counts were recorded for this clonotype. J is TRBJ1-5 and V is TRBV12-3 or TRBV12-4; perhaps TRBD1 as D (6 bases). V was pared by 3 bases and J by 4 bases, with 10 bases between. The CDR3 contains 14 residues. The DNA of the CDR3 is TGTGCCAGCAGTTTGGGGGCAAGGAATCAGCCCCAGCATTTT. Translating gives CASSLGARNQPQHF.

The chain uses TRBV5-1 and TRBJ1-4; 8 bases fit TRBD1. Germline CDR1 and CDR2: SGHRS and YFSETQ. Losses at the gene ends were 4 bases for V and 5 bases for J; bases not matched to a gene: 7. The CDR3 has 15 amino acids. The CDR3 loop is CASSATGTGNEKLFF. The CDR3 DNA is TGCGCCAGCAGCGCGACCGGGACAGGAAATGAAAAACTGTTTTTT. Supplemented by reference TRBV5-1 and TRBJ1-4, the full variable domain reads KAGVTQTPRYLIKTRGQQVTLSCSPISGHRSVSWYQQTPGQGLQFLFEYFSETQRNKGNFPGRFSGRQFSNSRSEMNVSTLELGDSALYLCASSATGTGNEKLFFGSGTQLSVL.

This clonotype has a count of ten or more. The chain combines TRBV4-1 with TRBJ1-2, with 12 bases matching TRBD1. V was clipped by 0 bases and J by 4 bases; unmatched bases: 12. The CDR3 runs to 19 residues. Germline assignment: CDR1 MGHRA and CDR2 YSYEKL. In DNA form, the CDR3 reads TGCGCCAGCAGCCAAGATGAACCGACCGGGACAGGGGGCGGCTATGGCTACACCTTC. Protein product: CASSQDEPTGTGGGYGYTF.

This clonotype was observed at least ten times. J is TRBJ1-4 and V is TRBV5-1, with D unresolved. CDR3 size: 13 residues. V was trimmed by 4 bases and J by 0 bases, leaving 4 bases between them. Germline V lookup: CDR1 SGHRS, CDR2 YFSETQ. DNA for the CDR3: TGCGCCAGCAGCCCCTCAACTAATGAAAAACTGTTTTTT. This codes for CASSPSTNEKLFF.

This clonotype was observed at least ten times. V gene TRBV14 combines with J gene TRBJ2-4; the match to TRBD1 covers 7 bases. This CDR3 is built from 15 residues. The V segment lost 4 bases and the J segment 2 bases; nucleotides outside the gene matches: 5. The germline V gene has CDR1 SGHDN and CDR2 FVKESK. The CDR3 nucleotides read TGTGCCAGCAGCCCGACAGGGCTTACCAAAAACATTCAGTACTTC. It encodes CASSPTGLTKNIQYF.

This clonotype was counted only a few times. V is TRBV11-2 and J is TRBJ1-2; D unresolved. The CDR3 contains 14 residues. The germline V gene has CDR1 SGHAT and CDR2 FQNNGV. Trimming took 5 bases from V and 4 from J, leaving 14 bases between them. CDR3 nucleotides: TGTGCCAGCAGCCCGAGGGAGGGCAGCTATGGCTACACCTTC. Protein product: CASSPREGSYGYTF.

A remark on this clonotype: Here the CDR3 omits its conserved ending phenylalanine or tryptophan, so a read error is the likely source. The gene calls are TRBV3-1 and TRBJ1-5; 9 bases are shared with TRBD1. After removal of 4 bases from V and 0 bases from J, the junction contained 1 base not matched to a gene. The CDR3 is 15 amino acids. CDR1 and CDR2 from the germline V gene are LGHDT and YNNKEL (reference sequence). The CDR3 DNA reads as TGTGCCAGCAGCCGGACAGGGGTTAGCAATCAGCCCCAGCATTTA. Its translation is CASSRTGVSNQPQHL.

This clonotype was counted many times. This chain uses TRBV3-1 with TRBJ1-2, with D uncertain. The CDR3 runs to 13 residues. Germline CDR1 and CDR2: LGHDT and YNNKEL (reference sequence). Between the trimmed V and J ends, which lost 3 bases and 5 bases, there was a span of 10 bases. CDR3: CASSQGVGYGYTF. The DNA of the CDR3 is TGTGCCAGCAGCCAGGGTGTGGGTTATGGCTACACCTTC.

This clonotype has at least ten counts. The J gene is TRBJ1-1, the V gene TRBV11-2, with D perhaps TRBD1 (5 bases). In germline, CDR1 is SGHAT, CDR2 FQNNGV. Trimming removed 5 bases from V and 4 bases from J, with 14 bases in between. The CDR3 runs 14 residues. The CDR3 region is CASSVGGRGTEAFF. In DNA form, the CDR3 reads TGTGCCAGCAGCGTGGGAGGGAGGGGCACTGAAGCTTTCTTT.

This clonotype was picked up many times. The rearrangement joins TRBV6-5 to TRBJ2-7; D remains ambiguous. The CDR3 contains 14 residues. V lost 6 bases, J lost 7 bases, and 19 bases lay in between. Germline V gives CDR1 MNHEY, CDR2 SVGAGI. Here the CDR3 reads CASRFGSASREQYF. The CDR3 DNA sequence: TGTGCCAGCAGATTTGGCAGCGCGTCGAGGGAGCAGTACTTC.

There are many counts of this clonotype. This chain uses TRBV20-1 with TRBJ2-1, with TRBD2 matching 14 bases. Germline CDR1 and CDR2: DFQATT and SNEGSKA (reference sequence). V dropped 7 bases and J dropped 4; count of bases not matched to a gene: 12. This CDR3 is 17 amino acids long. The CDR3 DNA is TGCAGTGTTCGACTAGCGGGGGGGACCCGATTGTACAATGAGCAGTTCTTC. Residues: CSVRLAGGTRLYNEQFF.

This clonotype was seen ten or more times. The chain employs TRBV12-3 or TRBV12-4 and TRBJ1-2, with D possibly TRBD1 on 6 matching bases. The germline V and J ends were trimmed by 5 bases and 5 bases, with 12 bases remaining between them. The CDR3 is 13 residues long. CDR3 coding DNA: TGTGCCAGCAGTCCGGACAGATGGTATGGCTACACCTTC. Translation: CASSPDRWYGYTF.

This clonotype has just a few counts. The rearrangement joins TRBV5-5 to TRBJ2-3; 7 bases agree with TRBD1. The CDR3 is 17 amino acids. CDR1 is SGHKS and CDR2 is YYEKEE in the germline V gene (reference sequence). Trimming at V came to 6 bases and at J to 5 bases, leaving 18 bases not matched to a gene. CDR3 residues: CASTNFRQQGTGDTQYF. Written as DNA, the CDR3 is TGTGCCAGCACCAATTTTCGCCAACAGGGGACGGGAGATACGCAGTATTTT.

This chain joins TRBV20-1 and TRBJ2-3, with TRBD2 identical over 10 bases. The ends lost 5 bases at V and 6 bases at J; junction bases unmatched: 8. CDR1 is DFQATT and CDR2 is SNEGSKA in the germline V gene (reference sequence). The CDR3 is made up of 14 amino acids. CDR3 protein: CSAPTSGNSDTQYF. DNA of the CDR3: TGCAGTGCTCCTACTAGCGGGAATTCTGATACGCAGTATTTT.

This chain joins TRBV18 and TRBJ2-1, with 10 bases aligning to TRBD1. V trimming: 6 bases; J trimming: 1 base; junction bases outside the gene matches: 6. CDR1 is KGHSH and CDR2 is LQKENI in the germline V gene. CDR3 length: 16 residues. In DNA, the CDR3 is TGTGCCAGCTCCGATACGGGACAGGGGTCCTACAATGAGCAGTTCTTC. Protein product: CASSDTGQGSYNEQFF.

This clonotype was counted at least ten times. The CDR3 nucleotides are TGCAGTGCTAGCCCAGGGATAGGTGAAGCTTTCTTT. The encoded protein is CSASPGIGEAFF. This sequence joins TRBV20-1 and TRBJ1-1, with D possibly TRBD1 on 5 matching bases. V was trimmed by 3 bases and J by 7 bases, leaving 12 bases between them. Germline V gene data show CDR1 as DFQATT and CDR2 as SNEGSKA (reference sequence). The CDR3 loop spans 12 amino acids.

V is TRBV12-3 or TRBV12-4 and J is TRBJ1-5; perhaps TRBD1 as D (5 bases). The CDR3 extends over 14 amino acids. Trimming pared 6 bases from V and 6 bases from J, leaving 15 bases between. CDR3 sequence: CASRKRGGSQPQHF. Here the CDR3 DNA reads TGTGCCAGCAGGAAGAGGGGTGGCAGTCAGCCCCAGCATTTT.

The gene calls are TRBV25-1 and TRBJ1-2, with D possibly matching TRBD1 (5 bases). CDR1 and CDR2 (germline): MGHDK, SYGVNS. Trimming pared 4 bases from V and 5 bases from J, leaving 8 bases between. The CDR3 has 12 amino acids. The CDR3 DNA is TGTGCCAGCAGTGGGGGCGTTTATGGCTACACCTTC. It is translated as CASSGGVYGYTF.

This clonotype has ten or more counts. The chain uses TRBV9 and TRBJ2-3, with TRBD2 as a possible D gene (6 bases). V dropped 3 bases and J dropped 1 base, with 12 bases sitting between them. The CDR3 extends over 15 amino acids. CDR1 and CDR2 from the germline V gene are SGDLS and YYNGEE. The CDR3 reads CASSATGVRTDTQYF. In nucleotides, the CDR3 is TGTGCCAGCAGCGCGACGGGGGTCCGCACAGATACGCAGTATTTT.

Ten or more counts support this clonotype. This rearrangement joins TRBV6-5 to TRBJ1-1; D uncertain. CDR3 length: 12 residues. Germline CDR1 and CDR2: MNHEY and SVGAGI. V dropped 5 bases and J dropped 8 bases, with 12 bases sitting between them. CDR3 in DNA: TGTGCCAGCAGTCCCCTGGCAGGCGAAGCTTTCTTT. Encoded protein: CASSPLAGEAFF.

The genes are TRBV30 and TRBJ1-6; 10 bases match TRBD1. Germline CDR1 and CDR2: GTSNPN and SVGIG (reference sequence). J was trimmed by 7 bases and V by 2 bases; bases with no gene match: 14. The CDR3 spans 18 residues. CDR3 bases: TGTGCCTGGAGTATCCACTTTACAACGACAGGGGGCAATTCACCCCTCCACTTT. It is translated as CAWSIHFTTTGGNSPLHF.

This clonotype has more than one count but fewer than ten. An end of the junction does not agree with germline; a read error may underlie this. This chain joins TRBV7-7 and TRBJ2-3; the match to TRBD1 covers 9 bases. Germline V gives CDR1 SSHAT, CDR2 FNYEAQ (reference sequence). This CDR3 has 17 residues. CDR3 region: CASSPLTGGSSTDTQYF. For the CDR3, the DNA is TGTGCTAGCAGCCCCCTGACAGGGGGTAGTAGCACAGATACGCAGTATTTT.

This clonotype has a count of ten or more. The rearrangement joins TRBV20-1 to TRBJ2-3; D may correspond to TRBD1 or TRBD2 (5 bases each). Germline V gives CDR1 DFQATT, CDR2 SNEGSKA (reference sequence). There are 16 residues in the CDR3. V was pared by 6 bases and J by 0 bases, with 19 bases between. As DNA, the CDR3 is TGCAGTGCAATATCCCTCAGGGAGACTAGCACAGATACGCAGTATTTT. This codes for CSAISLRETSTDTQYF.

The chain couples TRBV11-2 to TRBJ2-3; 9 positions match TRBD2. Trimming took 4 bases from V and 7 from J; bases not matched to a gene: 6. The CDR3 runs to 14 residues. CDR1 is SGHAT and CDR2 is FQNNGV in the germline V gene. CDR3: CASSSAGGPNTQYF. The CDR3 region has the DNA TGTGCCAGCAGCTCCGCGGGGGGGCCGAATACGCAGTATTTT.

The table lists this clonotype with many counts. V is TRBV6-6 and J is TRBJ2-7; the D is unclear. The CDR3 contains 18 residues. The V gene lost 0 bases and the J gene lost 0 bases, with 18 bases spanning the gap. Germline V gives CDR1 MNHNY, CDR2 SVGAGI (reference sequence). The CDR3, as DNA: TGTGCCAGCAGTTACTCGATATTATCAGGCACGAGCTCCTACGAGCAGTACTTC. This translates into CASSYSILSGTSSYEQYF.

The sample holds a few counts of this clonotype. The V call is TRBV5-1, the J call TRBJ2-1; 9 bases fit TRBD2. CDR3 length equals 15 residues. The trim removed 4 bases at V and 1 base at J, leaving 3 bases unmatched. The V gene's germline CDR1 is SGHRS and CDR2 YFSETQ. This chain's CDR3 is CASSVTSGSYNEQFF. The CDR3 DNA reads as TGCGCCAGCAGCGTGACTAGCGGTTCCTACAATGAGCAGTTCTTC.

The CDR3 region has the DNA TGTGCCAGCAGTTACGTGGGTCGGGGAGTGGGAGCCCGCGGGGAGCTGTTTTTT. Translating it yields CASSYVGRGVGARGELFF. The chain employs TRBV6-5 and TRBJ2-2, with D perhaps TRBD2 (5 bases). Trimming removed 2 bases at V and 7 bases at J, with 23 bases between. Germline V CDR1 and CDR2: MNHEY, SVGAGI. The CDR3 contains 18 residues.

This clonotype was found many times. Germline is not matched at one junction end, which may reflect a read error. J is TRBJ1-4 and V is TRBV5-1; no definite D call. This CDR3 is 15 amino acids long. Germline V gene data show CDR1 as SGHRS and CDR2 as YFSETQ. The CDR3 protein is CASSPPAGANKKLFF. The CDR3, as DNA: TGCGCCAGCAGTCCCCCGGCCGGCGCTAATAAAAAACTGTTTTTT.

This clonotype was found many times. The chain joins TRBV7-9 to TRBJ2-1, with 8 bases identical to TRBD1. Germline V gene data show CDR1 as SEHNR and CDR2 as FQNEAQ (reference sequence). The CDR3 length is 13 residues. V shed 4 bases, J shed 10 bases, and the junction held 6 bases outside the gene matches. The CDR3 here is CASSSQGAREQFF. The CDR3 DNA follows: TGTGCCAGCAGCTCTCAGGGGGCAAGGGAGCAGTTCTTC.

The chain is built from TRBV5-1 and TRBJ2-1; 7 bases fit TRBD2. Trimming took 1 base from V and 2 from J; bases not matched to a gene: 3. Germline assignment: CDR1 SGHRS and CDR2 YFSETQ. This CDR3 contains 15 residues. CDR3: CASSLTGGPYNEQFF. The CDR3 bases are TGCGCCAGCAGCTTGACGGGAGGCCCCTACAATGAGCAGTTCTTC.

In this sample, this clonotype turned up many times. This chain joins TRBV18 and TRBJ2-7; D unresolved. Trimming cost V 0 bases and J 3 bases, with 6 bases left between them. The germline gives CDR1 KGHSH, CDR2 LQKENI. The CDR3 has 13 amino acids. The DNA for the CDR3 is TGTGCCAGCTCACCACCGAGCAACTACGAGCAGTACTTC. This sequence encodes CASSPPSNYEQYF.